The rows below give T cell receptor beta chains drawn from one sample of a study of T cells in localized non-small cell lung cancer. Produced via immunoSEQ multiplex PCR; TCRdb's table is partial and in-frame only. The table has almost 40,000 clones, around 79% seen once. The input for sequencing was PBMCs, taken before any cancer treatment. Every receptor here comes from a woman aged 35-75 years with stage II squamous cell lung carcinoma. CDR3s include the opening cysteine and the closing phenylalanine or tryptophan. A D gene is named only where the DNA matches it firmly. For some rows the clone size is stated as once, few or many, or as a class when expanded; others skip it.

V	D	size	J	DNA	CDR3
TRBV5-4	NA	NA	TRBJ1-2	TGTGCCAGCAGCTTGGGGGGCGGGGCCGGCTATGGCTACACCTTC	CASSLGGGAGYGYTF
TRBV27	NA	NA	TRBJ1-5	TGTGCCAGCGGGCCCTACGGCAATCAGCCCCAGCATTTT	CASGPYGNQPQHF
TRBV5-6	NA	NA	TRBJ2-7	TGTGCCAGCAGCCCGGGCTCCGGTCATTACGAGCAGTACTTC	CASSPGSGHYEQYF
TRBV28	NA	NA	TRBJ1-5	TGTGCCAGCAGTTCTCTCTCACAGGGAGTACCCCAGCATTTT	CASSSLSQGVPQHF
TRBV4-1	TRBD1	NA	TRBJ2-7	TGCGCCAGCAGCCAAGGGCCAGGGACAGGGGCTGGCGAGCAGTACTTC	CASSQGPGTGAGEQYF
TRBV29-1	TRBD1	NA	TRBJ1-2	TGCAGCGTTGGAAAACGACAGGGCGATGGCTACACCTTC	CSVGKRQGDGYTF
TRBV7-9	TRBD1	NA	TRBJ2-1	TGTGCCAGCAGCCCAGGGTGGACAGGGGGTTTGGTAAATGAGCAGTTCTTC	CASSPGWTGGLVNEQFF
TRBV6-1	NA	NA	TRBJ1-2	TGTGCCAGCAGTGAAGCAGTGGCGGGGGCGTACGGCTACACCTTC	CASSEAVAGAYGYTF
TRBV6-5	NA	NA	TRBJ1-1	TGTGCCAGCAGTCAACAGGGACGGACTGAAGCTTTCTTT	CASSQQGRTEAFF
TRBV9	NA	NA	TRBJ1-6	TGTGCCAGCAGCGTGACCTCGTCCAGGGAGAATTCACCCCTCCACTTT	CASSVTSSRENSPLHF
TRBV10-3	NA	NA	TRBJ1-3	TGTGCCATCAGTGCCCTGAGCCCAAGCTCTGGAAACACCATATATTTT	CAISALSPSSGNTIYF
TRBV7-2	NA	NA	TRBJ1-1	TGTGCCAGCAGCTTTATCCCCAGGAACACTGAAGCTTTCTTT	CASSFIPRNTEAFF
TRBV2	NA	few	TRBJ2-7	TGTGCCAGCAGTGTCGGCTACGAGCAGTACTTC	CASSVGYEQYF
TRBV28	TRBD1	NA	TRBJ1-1	TGTGCCAGCAGTCCCGCCGGGACAGCGAACACTGAAGCTTTCTTT	CASSPAGTANTEAFF
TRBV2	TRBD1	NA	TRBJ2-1	TGTGCCAGCAGTGAGGGACAGGGGTTCGGCGATGAGCAGTTCTTC	CASSEGQGFGDEQFF
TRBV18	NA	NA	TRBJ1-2	TGTGCCAGCTCACCTCTCGAAAGCCTTTCCCCGGGCGGCTACACCTTC	CASSPLESLSPGGYTF
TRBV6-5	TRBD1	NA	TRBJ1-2	TGTGCCAGCAGTCGGGACAGGGGGTATGGCTACACCTTC	CASSRDRGYGYTF
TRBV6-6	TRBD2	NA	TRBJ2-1	TGTGCCAGCAGTTACCGAGCGGGAGTCTCTGAGCAGTTCTTC	CASSYRAGVSEQFF